The clone carrying this T cell receptor (beta chain) has only a few counts. This sample is drawn from a study of control samples from healthy donors and cancer patients. Sequencing was performed with immunoSEQ multiplex PCR; in TCRdb, only in-frame clones are kept and a portion is missing. The sample holds 60,000 to 95,000 clones, about nine tenths seen once. V gave up 4 bases and J gave up 3 bases, with 15 bases separating them. This CDR3 region has 15 residues. The germline V gene encodes CDR1 LGHNA and CDR2 YSLEER. The chain is built from TRBV4-3 and TRBJ1-1; D is perhaps TRBD1 (6 bases). The sequence was obtained from a woman in her fifties or sixties with colorectal cancer. Sequencing input: PBMCs. CDR3 coding DNA: TGCGCCAGCAGCCGGTCATCGGGACAAGACACTGAAGCTTTCTTT. Encoded protein: CASSRSSGQDTEAFF.